The following is a T cell receptor (beta chain) sequence with its context. The data derive from a study of cytomegalovirus exposure and HLA in healthy donors. Germline-derived CDR1 and CDR2 are SGHRS and YFSETQ. The CDR3 spans 13 residues. With 1 base removed from V and 10 bases from J, the gap between germline ends came to 13 bases. Assay: immunoSEQ multiplex PCR; the TCRdb copy retains only in-frame clones and omits some. The table has around 150,000 clones, approximately 86% seen once. The genes are TRBV5-1 and TRBJ2-3; the D gene is possibly TRBD1 (5 bases). The origin of this receptor is a woman aged 18-29 years in good health and CMV-seronegative. Material for sequencing was PBMCs. The CDR3 bases are TGCGCCAGCAGCTTGCAAGGGGATCGGTCGCAGTATTTT. It is translated as CASSLQGDRSQYF.